This note documents a single T cell receptor beta chain sequence. The germline V gene has CDR1 SGHRS and CDR2 YFSETQ. The CDR3 has 17 amino acids. V shed 5 bases, J shed 5 bases, and the junction held 13 bases outside the gene matches. The method was immunoSEQ multiplex PCR; TCRdb's version includes in-frame clones alone and lacks a portion of them. The repertoire has some 300,000 clones, roughly 86% of them found once; the top ten carry 1%. The sample comes from a study of blood T cell repertoires in COVID-19. At the level of the study: From the United States, Italy and Spain came samples of acute and convalescent COVID-19.

This TCR was sampled from a woman aged 25-40 years who had recovered from COVID-19. Material: PBMCs or T cells enriched from blood (not recorded which). The J gene is TRBJ1-6, the V gene TRBV5-1, with 7 nucleotides matching TRBD1. The CDR3 region is CASRAAIGTVDNSPLHF. Written as DNA, the CDR3 is TGCGCCAGCAGGGCCGCGATCGGGACAGTGGATAATTCACCCCTCCACTTT. Supplemented by reference TRBV5-1 and TRBJ1-6, the full variable domain reads KAGVTQTPRYLIKTRGQQVTLSCSPISGHRSVSWYQQTPGQGLQFLFEYFSETQRNKGNFPGRFSGRQFSNSRSEMNVSTLELGDSALYLCASRAAIGTVDNSPLHFGNGTRLTVT.